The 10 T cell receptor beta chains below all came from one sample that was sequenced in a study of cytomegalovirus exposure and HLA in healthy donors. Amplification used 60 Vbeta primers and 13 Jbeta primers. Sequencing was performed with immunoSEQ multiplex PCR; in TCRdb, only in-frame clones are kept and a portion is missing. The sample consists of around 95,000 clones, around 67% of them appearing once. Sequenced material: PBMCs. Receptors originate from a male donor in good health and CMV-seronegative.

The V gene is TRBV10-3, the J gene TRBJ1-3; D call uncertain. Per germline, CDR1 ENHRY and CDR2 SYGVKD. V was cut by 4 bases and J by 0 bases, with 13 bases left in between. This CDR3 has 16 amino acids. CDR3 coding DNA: TGTGCCATCAGTGCTGGCATAGCCTACTCTGGAAACACCATATATTTT. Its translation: CAISAGIAYSGNTIYF.

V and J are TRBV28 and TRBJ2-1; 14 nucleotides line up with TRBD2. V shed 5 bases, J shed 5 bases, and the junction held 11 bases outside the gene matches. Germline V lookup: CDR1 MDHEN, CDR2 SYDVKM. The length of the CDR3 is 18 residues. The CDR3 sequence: CASSTLRLAGGRDNEQFF. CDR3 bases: TGTGCCAGCAGTACGCTCCGACTAGCGGGAGGGAGGGACAATGAGCAGTTCTTC.

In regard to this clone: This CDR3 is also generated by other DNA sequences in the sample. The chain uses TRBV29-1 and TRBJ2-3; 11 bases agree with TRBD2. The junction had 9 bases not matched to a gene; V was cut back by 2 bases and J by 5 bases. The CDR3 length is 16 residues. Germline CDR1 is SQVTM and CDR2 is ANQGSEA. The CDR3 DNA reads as TGCAGCGTTGAACCCCGGACTAGCGGGCCCGGAGATACGCAGTATTTT. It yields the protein CSVEPRTSGPGDTQYF.

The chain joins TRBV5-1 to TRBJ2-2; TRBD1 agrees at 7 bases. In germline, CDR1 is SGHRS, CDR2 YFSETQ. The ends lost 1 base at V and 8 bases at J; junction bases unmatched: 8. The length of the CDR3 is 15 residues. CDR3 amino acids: CASSLLRGQDGELFF. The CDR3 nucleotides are TGCGCCAGCAGCTTGTTAAGGGGGCAGGATGGGGAGCTGTTTTTT.

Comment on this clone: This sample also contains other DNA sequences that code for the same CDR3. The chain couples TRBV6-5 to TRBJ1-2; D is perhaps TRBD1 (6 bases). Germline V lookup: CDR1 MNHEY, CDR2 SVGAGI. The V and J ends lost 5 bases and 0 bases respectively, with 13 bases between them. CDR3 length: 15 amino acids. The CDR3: CASSITGLANYGYTF. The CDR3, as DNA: TGTGCCAGCAGTATAACAGGGCTAGCTAACTATGGCTACACCTTC.

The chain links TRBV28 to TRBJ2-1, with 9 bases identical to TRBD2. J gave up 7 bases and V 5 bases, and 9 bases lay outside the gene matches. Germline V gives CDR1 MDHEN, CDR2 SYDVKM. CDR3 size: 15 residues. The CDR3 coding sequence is TGTGCCAGCAGTCCCAACCCTAGCGGGAAAAATGAGCAGTTCTTC. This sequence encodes CASSPNPSGKNEQFF.

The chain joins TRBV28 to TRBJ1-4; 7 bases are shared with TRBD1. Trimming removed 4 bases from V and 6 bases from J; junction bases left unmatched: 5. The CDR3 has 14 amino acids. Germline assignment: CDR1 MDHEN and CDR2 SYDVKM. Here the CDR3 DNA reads TGTGCCAGCAGTTGGACAGGAGAGTATGAAAAACTGTTTTTT. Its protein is CASSWTGEYEKLFF.

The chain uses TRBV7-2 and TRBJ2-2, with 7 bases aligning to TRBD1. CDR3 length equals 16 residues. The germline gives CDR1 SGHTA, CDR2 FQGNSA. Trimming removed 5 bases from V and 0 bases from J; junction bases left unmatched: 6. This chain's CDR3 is CASSRSQGANTGELFF. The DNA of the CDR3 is TGTGCCAGCAGCCGATCGCAGGGGGCGAACACCGGGGAGCTGTTTTTT.

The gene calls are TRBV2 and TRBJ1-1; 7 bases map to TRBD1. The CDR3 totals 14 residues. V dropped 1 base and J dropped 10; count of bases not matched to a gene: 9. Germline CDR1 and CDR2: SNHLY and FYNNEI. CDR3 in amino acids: CASSEVTGTERAFF. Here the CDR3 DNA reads TGTGCCAGCAGTGAAGTGACAGGGACAGAGAGAGCTTTCTTT. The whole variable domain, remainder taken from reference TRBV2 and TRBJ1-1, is EPEVTQTPSHQVTQMGQEVILRCVPISNHLYFYWYRQILGQKVEFLVSFYNNEISEKSEIFDDQFSVERPDGSNFTLKIRSTKLEDSAMYFCASSEVTGTERAFFGQGTRLTVV.

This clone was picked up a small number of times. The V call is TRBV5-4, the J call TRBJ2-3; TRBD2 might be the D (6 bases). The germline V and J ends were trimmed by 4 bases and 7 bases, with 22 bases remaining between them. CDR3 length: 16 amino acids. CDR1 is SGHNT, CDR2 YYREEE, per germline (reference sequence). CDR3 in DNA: TGTGCCAGCAGCCGCCGTAGCGGAACAGCATCTTATACGCAGTATTTT. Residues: CASSRRSGTASYTQYF.